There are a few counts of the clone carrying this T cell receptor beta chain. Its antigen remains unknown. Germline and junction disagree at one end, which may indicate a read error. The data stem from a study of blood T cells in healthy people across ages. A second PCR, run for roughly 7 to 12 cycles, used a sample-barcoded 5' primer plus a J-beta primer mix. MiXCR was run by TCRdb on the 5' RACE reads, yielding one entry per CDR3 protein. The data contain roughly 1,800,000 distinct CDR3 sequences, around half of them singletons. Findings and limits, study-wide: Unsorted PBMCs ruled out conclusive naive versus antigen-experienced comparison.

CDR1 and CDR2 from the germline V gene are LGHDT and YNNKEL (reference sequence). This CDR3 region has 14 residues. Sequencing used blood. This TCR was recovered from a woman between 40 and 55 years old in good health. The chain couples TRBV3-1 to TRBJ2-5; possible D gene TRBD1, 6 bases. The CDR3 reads CASSQGGRRETQYF. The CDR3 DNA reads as TGCGCCAGCAGCCAAGGGGGTAGGAGGGAGACCCAGTACTTC.